Sequencing of this TCR beta chain was carried out in a study of T cell responses to AZD1222 COVID-19 vaccine. General study findings and limits: Rises in breadth and depth of Spike-specific TCRs came after two AZD1222 doses. Females made up more of the donors, who were largely white British, and clonal diversity may have come out too low. Unmutated variant regions are reportedly targeted by nearly half of spike-specific TCRs.

This CDR3 comprises 16 residues. V dropped 10 bases and J dropped 0; count of bases not matched to a gene: 7. CDR1 SEHNR and CDR2 FQNEAQ come from the germline V gene (reference sequence). Here immunoSEQ multiplex PCR was the method, and the copy in TCRdb shows in-frame clones only, minus some. Among 6,000 to 6,500 clones listed, more than 70% were seen once. As to this clone: Antigen specificity is unknown.

This chain connects TRBV7-9 to TRBJ2-6; 9 nucleotides line up with TRBD1. Specimen: peripheral blood, collected 28 days after the second AZD1222 dose. The origin of this receptor is an adult who received the AZD1222 COVID-19 vaccine. CDR3 region: CATLGTGISGANVLTF. The DNA for the CDR3 is TGTGCCACCCTAGGGACAGGGATCTCTGGGGCCAACGTCCTGACTTTC.